What follows are 19 T cell receptor beta chains derived from one specimen sequenced in a study of Graves' ophthalmopathy and Graves' hyperthyroidism. TCR beta CDR3 amplification used RNA transcripts. The workflow started with a first-round RT-PCR run with HTBI primers and then moved on to a second-round multiplex PCR. TCRdb processed the multiplex PCR reads anew with MiXCR; each CDR3 protein has one entry. The sample yields around 590,000 distinct CDR3 sequences, 35% to 45% seen once. The sample comprised peripheral blood or thyroid tissue (not recorded which). The receptor source for this set is an adult man with Graves' hyperthyroidism.

V gene TRBV7-8 combines with J gene TRBJ1-6; TRBD1 matches 9 bases. V shed 1 base and J 9 bases; nucleotides not matched to a gene: 10. CDR1 SGHVS and CDR2 FQNEAQ come from the germline V gene. There are 17 residues in the CDR3. The CDR3 loop reads CASSLGHRGRNGSPLHF. CDR3 nucleotide sequence: TGTGCCAGCAGCTTAGGGCACAGGGGGCGCAACGGTTCACCCCTCCACTTT. Combining the CDR3 with reference TRBV7-8 and TRBJ1-6 gives the whole variable domain GAGVSQSPRYKVAKRGQDVALRCDPISGHVSLFWYQQALGQGPEFLTYFQNEAQLDKSGLPSDRFFAERPEGSVSTLKIQRTQQEDSAVYLCASSLGHRGRNGSPLHFGNGTRLTVT.

This clonotype showed up many times. The chain uses TRBV12-3 or TRBV12-4 and TRBJ2-6, with D perhaps TRBD2 (6 bases). This CDR3 contains 15 residues. The germline V and J ends were trimmed by 5 bases and 4 bases, with 12 bases remaining between them. CDR3 sequence: CASSNGGFGANVLTF. The DNA of the CDR3 is TGTGCCAGCAGTAATGGAGGGTTCGGGGCCAACGTCCTGACTTTC.

In its sample, this clonotype was seen once. A much larger clone is a single base away; this may be a read error. The rearrangement uses TRBV7-9 and TRBJ2-2; no clear D gene. The germline CDR1 and CDR2 sequences are SEHNR and FQNEAQ (reference sequence). The V and J ends lost 9 bases and 4 bases respectively, with 21 bases between them. CDR3 length: 16 residues. CDR3 protein: CARSPIGTARTGELFF. CDR3 nucleotides: TGTGCCAGAAGCCCGATAGGCACAGCTCGCACCGGGGAGCTGTTTTTT.

CDR3 residues: CASSDGAGGDEKLFF. The CDR3 region has the DNA TGTGCCAGCAGTGATGGCGCAGGGGGCGACGAAAAACTGTTTTTT. The J gene is TRBJ1-4, the V gene TRBV2, with 8 bases identical to TRBD1. The length of the CDR3 is 15 residues. Per germline, CDR1 SNHLY and CDR2 FYNNEI. V was clipped by 3 bases and J by 8 bases; unmatched bases: 8.

This clonotype was found many times. The chain is built from TRBV29-1 and TRBJ1-2; 9 nucleotides match TRBD1. V was clipped by 7 bases and J by 5 bases; unmatched bases: 8. CDR3 length: 13 residues. CDR1 SQVTM and CDR2 ANQGSEA come from the germline V gene. The CDR3 reads CSEYRDRAYGYTF. DNA of the CDR3: TGCAGCGAGTACCGGGACAGGGCTTATGGCTACACCTTC.

This clonotype was observed at least ten times. This chain uses TRBV2 with TRBJ2-2; D unclear. The V end was cut by 2 bases, the J end by 5 bases, with 12 bases between. This CDR3 is built from 15 residues. The germline CDR1 and CDR2 sequences are SNHLY and FYNNEI. The CDR3 here is CASSESRVGTGELFF. In DNA, the CDR3 is TGTGCCAGCAGTGAAAGTAGGGTGGGGACCGGGGAGCTGTTTTTT. Full variable domain (missing parts from reference TRBV2 and TRBJ2-2): EPEVTQTPSHQVTQMGQEVILRCVPISNHLYFYWYRQILGQKVEFLVSFYNNEISEKSEIFDDQFSVERPDGSNFTLKIRSTKLEDSAMYFCASSESRVGTGELFFGEGSRLTVL.

This clonotype was detected ten times or more. This chain links TRBV7-9 with TRBJ1-1; TRBD1 is a possible D gene (5 bases). With 0 bases removed from V and 2 bases from J, the gap between germline ends came to 16 bases. The CDR3 covers 17 residues. The germline CDR1 and CDR2 sequences are SEHNR and FQNEAQ (reference sequence). The CDR3 sequence: CASSLAGGPGRNTEAFF. The CDR3 DNA follows: TGTGCCAGCAGCTTAGCTGGAGGACCAGGGAGAAACACTGAAGCTTTCTTT.

The chain recombines TRBV7-2 with TRBJ2-2; D may be TRBD2 (5 bases). CDR3 size: 14 residues. Trimming took off 5 bases at V and 2 bases at J, with 9 bases between the two ends. Germline V lookup: CDR1 SGHTA, CDR2 FQGNSA. The CDR3 region is CASSVGLNTGELFF. As DNA, the CDR3 is TGTGCCAGCAGCGTCGGACTTAACACCGGGGAGCTGTTTTTT.

This sequence joins TRBV11-1 and TRBJ2-1; D gene unclear. Trimming pared 5 bases from V and 4 bases from J, leaving 9 bases between. Per the germline V gene, CDR1 is SGHAT and CDR2 is FQDESV (reference sequence). This CDR3 region has 13 residues. The CDR3 coding sequence is TGTGCCAGCAGCCGGACCCAGTACAATGAGCAGTTCTTC. Its translation: CASSRTQYNEQFF.

At least ten counts were recorded for this clonotype. The rearrangement joins TRBV14 to TRBJ1-2; the D gene is possibly TRBD1 (5 bases). CDR3 length equals 13 residues. Trimming left V 1 base short and J 4 bases short, with 7 bases between. Per the germline V gene, CDR1 is SGHDN and CDR2 is FVKESK. Written as DNA, the CDR3 is TGTGCCAGCAGCCAAGGCCAGGGCTATGGCTACACCTTC. This sequence encodes CASSQGQGYGYTF.

This clonotype appeared a few times. The CDR3 sequence is CASSPRGPLAGVHEQYF. In DNA, the CDR3 is TGTGCCAGCAGCCCCCGGGGCCCACTAGCGGGAGTCCACGAGCAGTACTTC. The rearrangement joins TRBV7-2 to TRBJ2-7, with 11 positions matching TRBD2. Trimming removed 5 bases from V and 5 bases from J; junction bases left unmatched: 14. The germline V gene has CDR1 SGHTA and CDR2 FQGNSA. The CDR3 spans 17 residues.

In the case of this clonotype: This may come from a read error, since a much larger clone is one base off. J is TRBJ1-1 and V is TRBV2, with D unclear. The CDR3 is made up of 11 amino acids. CDR1 and CDR2 from the germline V gene are SNHLY and FYNNEI. Here the CDR3 DNA reads TGTGTCAGCAGTGGGTGGGCTGAAGCTTTCTTT. It codes for CVSSGWAEAFF. The entire variable domain, with the rest obtained from reference TRBV2 and TRBJ1-1, is as follows: EPEVTQTPSHQVTQMGQEVILRCVPISNHLYFYWYRQILGQKVEFLVSFYNNEISEKSEIFDDQFSVERPDGSNFTLKIRSTKLEDSAMYFCVSSGWAEAFFGQGTRLTVV.

This rearrangement joins TRBV20-1 to TRBJ1-5; 11 positions agree with TRBD2. The J call may be faulty, since TRBJ2-3 better matches the DNA end. Germline loops: CDR1 DFQATT, CDR2 SNEGSKA (reference sequence). The CDR3 totals 16 residues. CDR3 sequence: CSARDWTSGSTDTQYF. CDR3 bases: TGCAGTGCTAGAGACTGGACTAGCGGGAGCACAGATACGCAGTATTTT.

Many counts were recorded for this clonotype. The V gene is TRBV5-1, the J gene TRBJ2-7, with TRBD2 identical over 7 bases. Germline values: CDR1 SGHRS, CDR2 YFSETQ. J gave up 4 bases and V 0 bases, and 7 bases lay outside the gene matches. CDR3 length: 15 residues. The CDR3 protein is CASSLAAGSGYEQYF. In nucleotides, the CDR3 is TGCGCCAGCAGCTTGGCAGCGGGATCGGGTTACGAGCAGTACTTC.

This chain joins TRBV29-1 and TRBJ2-5; D perhaps matches TRBD2 (6 bases). The ends were cut back, 8 bases at V and 4 bases at J, with 20 bases in the middle. Per germline, CDR1 SQVTM and CDR2 ANQGSEA. This CDR3 is 14 amino acids long. The CDR3 DNA sequence: TGCAGCCCTCAAGAGCGGGCAATGGGAGAGACCCAGTACTTC. This gives the protein CSPQERAMGETQYF.

The chain carries TRBV20-1 and TRBJ2-7; TRBD2 agrees at 16 bases. The J call may not be correct, given that the DNA end is closer to TRBJ2-1. In germline, CDR1 is DFQATT, CDR2 SNEGSKA (reference sequence). CDR3 length: 14 amino acids. CDR3 amino acids: CSAQGLAGGEGQFF. In nucleotides, the CDR3 is TGCAGTGCGCAGGGACTAGCGGGGGGGGAGGGGCAGTTCTTC.

A note on this clonotype: A much larger clonotype is one base distant, so this may be a read error. The gene calls are TRBV7-9 and TRBJ2-5; TRBD2 agrees at 9 bases. From germline, CDR1 is SEHNR and CDR2 FQNEAQ (reference sequence). The CDR3 loop spans 14 amino acids. Here the CDR3 reads CASGLGLAQETQYF. The CDR3, as DNA: TGTGCCAGCGGCTTAGGACTAGCGCAAGAGACCCAGTACTTC.

This clonotype showed up just once. This sequence joins TRBV2 and TRBJ2-2; 9 bases align to TRBD2. Germline V gene data show CDR1 as SNHLY and CDR2 as FYNNEI. The CDR3 is made up of 14 amino acids. J lost 6 bases, V lost 6 bases, and 5 bases had no gene match. The CDR3 nucleotides read TGTGCCAGCAGGTCAGCGGGAGGACCCGGGGAGCTGTTTTTT. Protein sequence: CASRSAGGPGELFF.

As to this clonotype: Just one base apart from a much larger clone, this may be a read error. The J gene is TRBJ1-2, the V gene TRBV7-9; D may be TRBD1 (5 bases). CDR1 is SEHNR, CDR2 FQNEAQ, per germline (reference sequence). The CDR3 totals 11 residues. V lost 9 bases, J lost 8 bases, and 13 bases lay in between. This chain's CDR3 is CARSIDRGYTF. The DNA of the CDR3 is TGTGCCAGGAGCATAGACAGAGGCTACACCTTC. Variable domain in full (rest from reference TRBV7-9 and TRBJ1-2): DTGVSQNPRHKITKRGQNVTFRCDPISEHNRLYWYRQTLGQGPEFLTYFQNEAQLEKSRLLSDRFSAERPKGSFSTLEIQRTEQGDSAMYLCARSIDRGYTFGSGTRLTVV.